The TCR beta chain under discussion was sequenced for a study of blood T cell repertoires in COVID-19. Overall study context: The United States, Italy and Spain were the sources of the acute and convalescent COVID-19 samples.

In the study's own analysis: Reference gene primer amplification gave nucleated cell count estimates. Method: immunoSEQ multiplex PCR; TCRdb's copy keeps in-frame clones and lacks some. V, J and clone size derive from that table, while D and trimming were established from the DNA sequence. The sample has some 190,000 clones, 84% seen once. V lost 2 bases and J lost 10, with 12 bases in between. CDR1 and CDR2 from the germline V gene are WSHSY and SAAADI. The CDR3 has 13 amino acids. This TCR derives from a woman of 80 years or more with COVID-19, enrolled during active disease. Sequenced material: peripheral blood. The gene calls are TRBV10-2 and TRBJ2-4, with D possibly being TRBD1 (5 bases). CDR3 coding DNA: TGCGCCAGCAGTGAGAATGTTCAGGGAATTCAGTACTTC. Its translation: CASSENVQGIQYF.